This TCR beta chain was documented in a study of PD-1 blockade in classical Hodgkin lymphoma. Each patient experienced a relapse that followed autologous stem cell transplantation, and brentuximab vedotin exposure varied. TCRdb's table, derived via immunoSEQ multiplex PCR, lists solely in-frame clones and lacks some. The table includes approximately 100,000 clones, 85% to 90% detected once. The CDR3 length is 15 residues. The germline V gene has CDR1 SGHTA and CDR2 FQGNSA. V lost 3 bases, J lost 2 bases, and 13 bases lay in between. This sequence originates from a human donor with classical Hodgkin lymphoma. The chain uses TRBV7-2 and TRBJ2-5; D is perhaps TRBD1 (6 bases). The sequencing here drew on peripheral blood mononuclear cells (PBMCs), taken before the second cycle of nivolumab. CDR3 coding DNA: TGTGCCAGCAGCTTCCGGACAGAAATACAAGAGACCCAGTACTTC. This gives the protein CASSFRTEIQETQYF.